What follows are 30 T cell receptor beta chains derived from one specimen sequenced in a study of shared clonotypes between healthy human individuals. Clones were read by immunoSEQ multiplex PCR, and TCRdb kept only the in-frame ones, dropping some. The sample consists of hundreds of thousands of clones, 74% of them appearing once. The source material was memory CD4+ T cells sorted from blood. Subset defined: CD45RA-negative fraction. The source of these receptors is a woman aged 25 to 39 in good health.

The chain joins TRBV6-5 to TRBJ2-1; 7 bases agree with TRBD2. This CDR3 is built from 15 residues. Germline-derived CDR1 and CDR2 are MNHEY and SVGAGI. The ends lost 2 bases at V and 7 bases at J; junction bases unmatched: 8. In DNA form, the CDR3 reads TGTGCCAGCAGTTACGCGACTAGCAGTCTTAATGAGCAGTTCTTC. Translating gives CASSYATSSLNEQFF.

The rearrangement joins TRBV10-1 to TRBJ2-3; 7 bases are a match to TRBD2. The CDR3 length is 14 residues. The V and J ends lost 2 bases and 4 bases, in that order; junction bases with no gene match: 3. Germline-derived CDR1 and CDR2 are WNHNN and SYGVQD (reference sequence). For the CDR3, the DNA is TGCGCCAGCAGTGAGGCGGGAGCCCCAGATACGCAGTATTTT. Its translation: CASSEAGAPDTQYF.

The chain uses TRBV2 and TRBJ2-7; 7 nucleotides agree with TRBD2. This CDR3 is built from 13 residues. Looked up from germline, CDR1 is SNHLY and CDR2 is FYNNEI. Trimming at V came to 6 bases and at J to 6 bases, leaving 8 bases not matched to a gene. In DNA, the CDR3 is TGTGCCAGCAGACGGACCGGCGGGGGCGAGCAGTACTTC. Its translation: CASRRTGGGEQYF.

The chain's CDR3 is CASSIPGLAEETQYF. CDR3 bases: TGTGCCAGTAGTATTCCGGGACTAGCGGAAGAGACCCAGTACTTC. The chain links TRBV19 to TRBJ2-5, with 11 nucleotides matching TRBD2. J lost 3 bases, V lost 3 bases, and 3 bases had no gene match. The CDR3 runs 15 residues. Germline V CDR1 and CDR2: LNHDA, SQIVND (reference sequence).

J is TRBJ2-7 and V is TRBV28, with 7 positions matching TRBD2. The CDR3 has 14 amino acids. J gave up 2 bases and V 8 bases, and 9 bases lay outside the gene matches. Germline lookup yields CDR1 MDHEN and CDR2 SYDVKM. CDR3 loop: CASGVSGLTYEQYF. The DNA of the CDR3 is TGTGCCAGCGGGGTTAGCGGGCTGACCTACGAGCAGTACTTC.

The chain joins TRBV23-1 to TRBJ1-1; D is uncertain. TRBV23-1 is an open reading frame whose function is uncertain. This CDR3 has 16 amino acids. With 0 bases removed from V and 5 bases from J, the gap between germline ends came to 16 bases. The CDR3: CASSQSILERRTEAFF. The CDR3 DNA reads as TGCGCCAGCAGTCAATCGATCCTTGAAAGACGGACTGAAGCTTTCTTT.

This clone was picked up one time. The chain couples TRBV13 to TRBJ1-2, with no clear D. CDR3 length equals 11 residues. Germline CDR1 is PRHDT and CDR2 is FYEKMQ (reference sequence). V gave up 1 base and J gave up 14 bases, with 11 bases separating them. CDR3 sequence (DNA): TGTGCCAGCAGCTTAGTTACCGCTAGGACCTTC. Translation: CASSLVTARTF.

This chain's CDR3 is CASSFQDSSTDTQYF. CDR3 nucleotide sequence: TGCGCCAGCAGCTTCCAGGACAGCAGCACAGATACGCAGTATTTT. The gene calls are TRBV5-1 and TRBJ2-3, with D maybe TRBD1 (6 bases). V was clipped by 2 bases and J by 0 bases, with 10 bases between them. This CDR3 has 15 amino acids. Germline CDR1 reads SGHRS; CDR2 reads YFSETQ.

The chain couples TRBV6-1 to TRBJ2-1; 10 nucleotides match TRBD2. This CDR3 spans 15 amino acids. Germline trimming cut 7 bases from V and 3 bases from J; bases unmatched to any gene: 6. Germline CDR1 and CDR2: MNHNS and SASEGT. CDR3 bases: TGTGCCAGCAAGCCGGGACTAGCGTTCTACAATGAGCAGTTCTTC. Its protein is CASKPGLAFYNEQFF.

This clone was recorded a few times. Here the CDR3 DNA reads TGTGCCAGCAGTGAATCAGGGCTTTACCACACAGATACGCAGTATTTT. This sequence encodes CASSESGLYHTDTQYF. The rearrangement joins TRBV25-1 to TRBJ2-3; D is possibly TRBD1 (5 bases). The CDR3 is 16 amino acids. Looked up from germline, CDR1 is MGHDK and CDR2 is SYGVNS. V was shortened by 1 base and J by 2 bases, with 13 bases between the two germline ends.

This clone was counted a single time. This sequence joins TRBV14 and TRBJ2-1; D not certain. The CDR3 runs 15 residues. In germline, CDR1 is SGHDN, CDR2 FVKESK. The germline V and J ends were trimmed by 2 bases and 5 bases, with 13 bases remaining between them. Written as DNA, the CDR3 is TGTGCCAGCAGCCAATTTGGCTTAAGGGACAATGAGCAGTTCTTC. It is translated as CASSQFGLRDNEQFF.

CDR3 residues: CASSYSRGGTYEQYF. The DNA of the CDR3 is TGTGCCAGCAGTTACAGCAGGGGGGGGACCTACGAGCAGTACTTC. The J gene is TRBJ2-7, the V gene TRBV6-5; possibly TRBD1 or TRBD2 for D (7 bases each). The CDR3 length is 15 residues. Germline V CDR1 and CDR2: MNHEY, SVGAGI. V gave up 2 bases and J gave up 2 bases, with 13 bases separating them.

The chain employs TRBV5-4 and TRBJ2-7; 9 positions match TRBD2. The CDR3 contains 13 residues. CDR1 is SGHNT, CDR2 YYREEE, per germline (reference sequence). Trimming at V came to 5 bases and at J to 3 bases, leaving 3 bases not matched to a gene. CDR3 coding DNA: TGTGCCAGCAGTGAACTAGCGGGCTACGAGCAGTACTTC. This translates into CASSELAGYEQYF.

This clone is medium-sized in the sample. The chain employs TRBV29-1 and TRBJ2-7; 7 bases fit TRBD2. The V gene end was trimmed by 6 bases and the J gene end by 5 bases; junction bases not matched to a gene: 4. There are 11 residues in the CDR3. Germline V CDR1 and CDR2: SQVTM, ANQGSEA. The CDR3 DNA is TGCAGCGTCTGGGAGGGAAACGAGCAGTACTTC. Residues: CSVWEGNEQYF.

This clone was observed a single time. This chain links TRBV19 with TRBJ2-7; the match to TRBD2 covers 8 bases. Unmatched junction bases numbered 4, after V lost 3 bases and J lost 0 bases. This CDR3 is 15 amino acids long. CDR1 and CDR2 (germline): LNHDA, SQIVND (reference sequence). CDR3 nucleotides: TGTGCCAGTAGTATTTCTAGCGGGCCCTCCTACGAGCAGTACTTC. Translating gives CASSISSGPSYEQYF.

This clone was seen more than once but under ten times. The chain recombines TRBV2 with TRBJ1-2, with D hard to call. Trimming left V 3 bases short and J 2 bases short, with 7 bases between. Looked up from germline, CDR1 is SNHLY and CDR2 is FYNNEI. This CDR3 is 13 amino acids long. As DNA, the CDR3 is TGTGCCAGCAGTGAGGGCATCAACTATGGCTACACCTTC. Translated, it gives CASSEGINYGYTF.

V is TRBV7-9 and J is TRBJ2-1, with 10 positions matching TRBD1. After removal of 5 bases from V and 8 bases from J, the junction contained 6 bases not matched to a gene. The germline V gene has CDR1 SEHNR and CDR2 FQNEAQ (reference sequence). This CDR3 comprises 14 residues. CDR3 residues: CASSPTGTGDEQFF. The DNA for the CDR3 is TGTGCCAGCAGCCCGACCGGGACAGGGGATGAGCAGTTCTTC.

The chain employs TRBV30 and TRBJ2-1; a weak D match, TRBD2 (5 bases). The CDR3 has 15 residues. Germline V gives CDR1 GTSNPN, CDR2 SVGIG (reference sequence). The V gene lost 5 bases and the J gene lost 5 bases, with 19 bases spanning the gap. The CDR3 nucleotides are TGTGCCTGGGAAAAACTAGAAATCCTAGACAATGAGCAGTTCTTC. It translates to CAWEKLEILDNEQFF.

The count of this clone is one. The chain links TRBV4-2 to TRBJ2-2; 13 bases align to TRBD2. V shed 4 bases, J shed 2 bases, and the junction held 7 bases outside the gene matches. The CDR3 has 18 residues. Germline CDR1 reads LGHNA; CDR2 reads YNFKEQ. DNA of the CDR3: TGTGCCAGCAGCCGCGGACTAGCGGGAGTGTTCAACACCGGGGAGCTGTTTTTT. This translates into CASSRGLAGVFNTGELFF.

This clone appeared a single time. V and J are TRBV6-5 and TRBJ2-7; TRBD1 matches 9 bases. The germline CDR1 and CDR2 sequences are MNHEY and SVGAGI. The CDR3 runs 16 residues. The V gene end was trimmed by 1 base and the J gene end by 3 bases; junction bases not matched to a gene: 7. The CDR3 sequence is CASSYFPPGQGYEQYF. The CDR3 DNA is TGTGCCAGCAGTTACTTTCCCCCGGGACAGGGCTACGAGCAGTACTTC.

A word on this clone: This same CDR3 is encoded by further DNA sequences in the sample. The J gene is TRBJ2-3, the V gene TRBV9; D possibly uses TRBD1 or TRBD2 (5 bases each). The germline V gene has CDR1 SGDLS and CDR2 YYNGEE. This CDR3 has 14 residues. V lost 0 bases and J 0 bases, leaving 5 bases between the germline ends. This chain's CDR3 is CASSVGGSTDTQYF. In nucleotides, the CDR3 is TGTGCCAGCAGCGTAGGGGGGAGCACAGATACGCAGTATTTT.

The CDR3 nucleotides read TGTGCCAGCAGCTTAGCCTGGCGGGACTCCTACAATGAGCAGTTCTTC. This sequence encodes CASSLAWRDSYNEQFF. The chain uses TRBV7-8 and TRBJ2-1; TRBD2 is a possible D gene (6 bases). The CDR3 runs to 16 residues. The V end was cut by 0 bases, the J end by 0 bases, with 9 bases between. Germline CDR1 is SGHVS and CDR2 is FQNEAQ.

The rearrangement uses TRBV28 and TRBJ2-7, with 9 bases identical to TRBD1. Per the germline V gene, CDR1 is MDHEN and CDR2 is SYDVKM. This CDR3 is built from 15 residues. The ends lost 6 bases at V and 7 bases at J; junction bases unmatched: 13. The CDR3 bases are TGTGCCAGCAGGGCACGGGGGACAGGGAAAAGAGAGCAGTACTTC. Its translation is CASRARGTGKREQYF.

The chain links TRBV28 to TRBJ1-4, with TRBD1 matching 7 bases. Germline loops: CDR1 MDHEN, CDR2 SYDVKM. V lost 6 bases to trimming and J lost 8 bases; unmatched junction nucleotides: 9. CDR3 length: 14 residues. CDR3 in amino acids: CASRTGTAFEKLFF. For the CDR3, the DNA is TGTGCCAGCAGGACCGGGACAGCTTTCGAAAAACTGTTTTTT.

V gene TRBV15 combines with J gene TRBJ1-2, with D possibly being TRBD1 (6 bases). The CDR3 spans 13 residues. Trimming left V 3 bases short and J 6 bases short, with 11 bases between. The germline gives CDR1 LNHNV, CDR2 YYDKDF (reference sequence). The DNA of the CDR3 is TGTGCCACCAGCAGGGACAGAAGGGATGGCTACACCTTC. Encoded protein: CATSRDRRDGYTF.

This clone was counted many times. The chain combines TRBV27 with TRBJ2-5; 12 bases align to TRBD1. The CDR3 runs 15 residues. Looked up from germline, CDR1 is MNHEY and CDR2 is SMNVEV (reference sequence). The ends lost 8 bases at V and 5 bases at J; junction bases unmatched: 9. CDR3 residues: CASHEGTGGSETQYF. The CDR3 DNA sequence: TGTGCCAGCCATGAGGGGACAGGGGGCTCGGAGACCCAGTACTTC.

The CDR3 loop is CASSPVSVGTGASGGELFF. The DNA of the CDR3 is TGCGCCAGCAGCCCTGTTTCAGTTGGAACAGGGGCTTCGGGCGGGGAGCTGTTTTTT. The rearrangement uses TRBV5-1 and TRBJ2-2; TRBD1 agrees at 7 bases. This CDR3 is built from 19 residues. The V gene's germline CDR1 is SGHRS and CDR2 YFSETQ. Losses at the gene ends were 4 bases for V and 7 bases for J; bases not matched to a gene: 22.

The chain combines TRBV25-1 with TRBJ2-1, with D uncertain. Germline assignment: CDR1 MGHDK and CDR2 SYGVNS. CDR3 length: 16 amino acids. The ends were cut back, 6 bases at V and 0 bases at J, with 15 bases in the middle. The CDR3 bases are TGTGCCAGCAGCCCGGTGGGTGCCAGCTCCTACAATGAGCAGTTCTTC. Translating it yields CASSPVGASSYNEQFF.

The chain employs TRBV5-1 and TRBJ2-2; D possibly matches TRBD1 or TRBD2 (5 bases each). From germline, CDR1 is SGHRS and CDR2 YFSETQ. V was pared by 2 bases and J by 1 base, with 9 bases between. The CDR3 has 15 residues. Written as DNA, the CDR3 is TGCGCCAGCAGCTTCGGGACCCAGAACACCGGGGAGCTGTTTTTT. The encoded protein is CASSFGTQNTGELFF.

This clone was seen more than once but under ten times. V is TRBV7-2 and J is TRBJ2-7; TRBD1 agrees at 9 bases. With V trimmed by 1 base and J by 11 bases, 15 bases remained unmatched. The CDR3 is 16 amino acids. Germline V gene sequence: CDR1 SGHTA, CDR2 FQGNSA. CDR3 amino acids: CASSLVLEGQGSTKYF. The CDR3 nucleotides read TGTGCCAGCAGCTTAGTATTGGAGGGACAGGGATCTACGAAGTACTTC.